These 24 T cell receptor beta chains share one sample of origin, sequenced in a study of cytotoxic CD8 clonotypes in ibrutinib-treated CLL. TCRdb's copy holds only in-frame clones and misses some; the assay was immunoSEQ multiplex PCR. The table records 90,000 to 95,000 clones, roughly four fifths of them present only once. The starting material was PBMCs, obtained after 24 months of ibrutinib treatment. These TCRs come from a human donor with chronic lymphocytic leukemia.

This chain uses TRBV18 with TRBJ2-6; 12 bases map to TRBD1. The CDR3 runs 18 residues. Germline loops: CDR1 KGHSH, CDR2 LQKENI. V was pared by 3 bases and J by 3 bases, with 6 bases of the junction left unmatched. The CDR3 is CASSPRGQGANGANVLTF. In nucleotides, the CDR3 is TGTGCCAGCTCACCCAGGGGACAGGGGGCTAATGGGGCCAACGTCCTGACTTTC.

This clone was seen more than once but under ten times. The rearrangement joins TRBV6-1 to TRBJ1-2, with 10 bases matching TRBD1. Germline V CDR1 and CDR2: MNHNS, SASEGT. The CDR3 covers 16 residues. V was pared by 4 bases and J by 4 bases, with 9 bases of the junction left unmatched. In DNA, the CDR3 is TGTGCCAGCAGTGGGGGACAGGGGAAGGAAGCCTATGGCTACACCTTC. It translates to CASSGGQGKEAYGYTF.

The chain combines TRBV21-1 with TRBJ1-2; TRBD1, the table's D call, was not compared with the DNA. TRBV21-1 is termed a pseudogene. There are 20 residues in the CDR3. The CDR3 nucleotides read TGTGCCAGCAGCAGATGCCGAAATGGACAGGGAGTAGGGGAGGGCTATGGCTACACCTTC. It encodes CASSRCRNGQGVGEGYGYTF.

The CDR3 is CASSRGPPNYGYTF. The CDR3 DNA reads as TGTGCCAGCAGTAGGGGCCCACCTAACTATGGCTACACCTTC. The rearrangement joins TRBV27 to TRBJ1-2, with D tentatively TRBD1 (5 bases). The V end lost 5 bases, the J end lost 0 bases, and 10 bases lay between the germline ends. This CDR3 has 14 residues. The germline V gene has CDR1 MNHEY and CDR2 SMNVEV (reference sequence).

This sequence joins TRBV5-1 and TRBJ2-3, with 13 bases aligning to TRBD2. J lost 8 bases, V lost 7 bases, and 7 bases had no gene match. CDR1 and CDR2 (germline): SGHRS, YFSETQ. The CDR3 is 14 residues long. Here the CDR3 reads CASERTSGRGTQYF. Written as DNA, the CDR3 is TGCGCCAGCGAAAGGACTAGCGGGAGAGGTACGCAGTATTTT.

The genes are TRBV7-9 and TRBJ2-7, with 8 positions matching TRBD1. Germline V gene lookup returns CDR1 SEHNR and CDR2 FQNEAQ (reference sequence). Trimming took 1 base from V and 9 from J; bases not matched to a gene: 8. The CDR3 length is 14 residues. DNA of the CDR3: TGTGCCAGCAGCTTAGGACAGGGGACGGCCGGGCAGTACTTC. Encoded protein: CASSLGQGTAGQYF.

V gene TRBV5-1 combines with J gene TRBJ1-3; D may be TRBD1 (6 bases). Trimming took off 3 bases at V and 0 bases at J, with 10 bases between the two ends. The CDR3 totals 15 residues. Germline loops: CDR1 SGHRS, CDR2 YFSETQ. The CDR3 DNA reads TGCGCCAGCAGCTCGTTACAGGGCTCTGGAAACACCATATATTTT. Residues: CASSSLQGSGNTIYF.

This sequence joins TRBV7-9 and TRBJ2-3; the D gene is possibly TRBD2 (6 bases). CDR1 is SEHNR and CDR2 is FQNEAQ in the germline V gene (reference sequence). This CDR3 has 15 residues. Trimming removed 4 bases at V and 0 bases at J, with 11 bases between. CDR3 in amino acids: CASSSLAASTDTQYF. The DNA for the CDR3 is TGTGCCAGCAGCTCCTTAGCGGCTAGCACAGATACGCAGTATTTT. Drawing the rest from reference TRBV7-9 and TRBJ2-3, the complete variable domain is DTGVSQNPRHKITKRGQNVTFRCDPISEHNRLYWYRQTLGQGPEFLTYFQNEAQLEKSRLLSDRFSAERPKGSFSTLEIQRTEQGDSAMYLCASSSLAASTDTQYFGPGTRLTVL.

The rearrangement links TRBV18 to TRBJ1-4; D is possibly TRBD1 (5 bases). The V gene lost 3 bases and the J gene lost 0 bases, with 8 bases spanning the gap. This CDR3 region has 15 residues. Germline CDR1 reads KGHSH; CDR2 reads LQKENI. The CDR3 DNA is TGTGCCAGCTCACCCGACAGAGCAACTAATGAAAAACTGTTTTTT. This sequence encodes CASSPDRATNEKLFF.

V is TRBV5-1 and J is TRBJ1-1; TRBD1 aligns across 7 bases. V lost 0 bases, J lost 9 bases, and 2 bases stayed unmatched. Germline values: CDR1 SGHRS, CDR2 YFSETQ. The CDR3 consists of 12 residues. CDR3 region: CASSLDRGQAFF. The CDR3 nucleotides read TGCGCCAGCAGCTTGGACAGGGGACAAGCTTTCTTT.

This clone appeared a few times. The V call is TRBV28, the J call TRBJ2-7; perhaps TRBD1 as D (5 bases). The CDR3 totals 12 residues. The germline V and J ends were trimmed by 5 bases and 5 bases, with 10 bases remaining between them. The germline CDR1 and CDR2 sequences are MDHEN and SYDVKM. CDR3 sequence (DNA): TGTGCCAGCAGTCGACAGTCCCACGAGCAGTACTTC. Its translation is CASSRQSHEQYF.

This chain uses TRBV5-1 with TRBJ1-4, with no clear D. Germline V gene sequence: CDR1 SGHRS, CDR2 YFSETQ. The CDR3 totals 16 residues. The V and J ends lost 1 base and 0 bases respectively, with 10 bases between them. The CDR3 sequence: CASSLLGYATNEKLFF. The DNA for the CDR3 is TGCGCCAGCAGCTTGCTTGGATATGCAACTAATGAAAAACTGTTTTTT.

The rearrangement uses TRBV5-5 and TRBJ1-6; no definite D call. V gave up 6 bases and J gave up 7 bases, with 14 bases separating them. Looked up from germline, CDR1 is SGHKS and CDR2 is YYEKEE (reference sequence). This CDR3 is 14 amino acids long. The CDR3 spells CASNWEFGNSPLHF. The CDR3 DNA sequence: TGTGCCAGCAACTGGGAGTTTGGGAATTCACCCCTCCACTTT.

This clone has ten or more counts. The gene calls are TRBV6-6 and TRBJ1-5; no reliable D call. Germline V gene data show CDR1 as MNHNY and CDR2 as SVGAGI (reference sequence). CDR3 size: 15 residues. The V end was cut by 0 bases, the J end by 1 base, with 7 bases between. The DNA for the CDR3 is TGTGCCAGCAGTTACTCGTTAGGGAGCAATCAGCCCCAGCATTTT. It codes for CASSYSLGSNQPQHF.

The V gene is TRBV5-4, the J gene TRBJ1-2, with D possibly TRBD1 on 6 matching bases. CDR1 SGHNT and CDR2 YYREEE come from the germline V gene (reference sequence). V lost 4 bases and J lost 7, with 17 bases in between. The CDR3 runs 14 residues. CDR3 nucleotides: TGTGCCAGCAGCCACCTAGAACAGGGAACTGGCTACACCTTC. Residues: CASSHLEQGTGYTF.

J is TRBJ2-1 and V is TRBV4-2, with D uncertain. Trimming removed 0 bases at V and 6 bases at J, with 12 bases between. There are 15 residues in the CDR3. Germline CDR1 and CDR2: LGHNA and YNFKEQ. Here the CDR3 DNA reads TGTGCCAGCAGCCAAGAGAATGCGGCGCGCAATGAGCAGTTCTTC. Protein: CASSQENAARNEQFF.

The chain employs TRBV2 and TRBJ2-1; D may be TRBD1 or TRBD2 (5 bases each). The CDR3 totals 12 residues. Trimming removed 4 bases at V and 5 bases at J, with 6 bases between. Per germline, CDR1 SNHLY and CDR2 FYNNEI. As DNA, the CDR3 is TGTGCCAGCAGTGGGGACCACAATGAGCAGTTCTTC. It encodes CASSGDHNEQFF. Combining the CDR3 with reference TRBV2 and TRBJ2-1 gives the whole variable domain EPEVTQTPSHQVTQMGQEVILRCVPISNHLYFYWYRQILGQKVEFLVSFYNNEISEKSEIFDDQFSVERPDGSNFTLKIRSTKLEDSAMYFCASSGDHNEQFFGPGTRLTVL.

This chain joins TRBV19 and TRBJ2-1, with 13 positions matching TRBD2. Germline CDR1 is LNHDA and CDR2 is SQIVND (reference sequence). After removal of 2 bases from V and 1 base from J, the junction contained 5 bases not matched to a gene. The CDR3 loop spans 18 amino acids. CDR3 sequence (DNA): TGTGCCAGTAGTATAACCGGGACTAGCGGGATTTCCTACAATGAGCAGTTCTTC. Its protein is CASSITGTSGISYNEQFF.

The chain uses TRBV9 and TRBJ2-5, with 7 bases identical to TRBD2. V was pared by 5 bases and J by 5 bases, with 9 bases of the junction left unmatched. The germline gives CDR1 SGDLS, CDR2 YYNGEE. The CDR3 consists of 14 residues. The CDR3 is CASSLSGKGETQYF. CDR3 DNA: TGTGCCAGCAGTCTCAGCGGGAAGGGGGAGACCCAGTACTTC.

CDR3 protein: CASSVVGSSETQYF. The DNA of the CDR3 is TGTGCCAGCAGTGTTGTGGGTAGTTCAGAGACCCAGTACTTC. This chain joins TRBV2 and TRBJ2-5; D is uncertain. Trimming shortened V by 4 bases and J by 4 bases, and 13 bases separated the two germline ends. This CDR3 region has 14 residues. Germline-derived CDR1 and CDR2 are SNHLY and FYNNEI.

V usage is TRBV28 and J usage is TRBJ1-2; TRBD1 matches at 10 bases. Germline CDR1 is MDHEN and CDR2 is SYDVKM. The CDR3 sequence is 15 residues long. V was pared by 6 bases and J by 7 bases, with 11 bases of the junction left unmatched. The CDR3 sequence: CASRTRGQGVVGYTF. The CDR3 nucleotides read TGTGCCAGCAGGACGAGAGGACAGGGGGTAGTTGGCTACACCTTC.

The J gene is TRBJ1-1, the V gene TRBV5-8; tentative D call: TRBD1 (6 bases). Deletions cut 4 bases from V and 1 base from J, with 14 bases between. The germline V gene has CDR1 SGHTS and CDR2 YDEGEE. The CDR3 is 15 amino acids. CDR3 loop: CASSGTGHRNTEAFF. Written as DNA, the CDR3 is TGTGCCAGCAGCGGAACGGGACACCGGAACACTGAAGCTTTCTTT.

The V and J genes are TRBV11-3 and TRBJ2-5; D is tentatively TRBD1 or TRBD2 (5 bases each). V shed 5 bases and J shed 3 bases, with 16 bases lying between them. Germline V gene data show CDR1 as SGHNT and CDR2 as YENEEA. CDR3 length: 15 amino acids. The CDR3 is CASSGSGHSEETQYF. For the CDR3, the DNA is TGTGCCAGCAGCGGGAGCGGACATTCTGAAGAGACCCAGTACTTC.

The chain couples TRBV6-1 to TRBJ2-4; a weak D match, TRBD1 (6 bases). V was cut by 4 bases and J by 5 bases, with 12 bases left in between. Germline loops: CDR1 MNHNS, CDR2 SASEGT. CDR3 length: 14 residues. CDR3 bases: TGTGCCAGCAGTGCGGTGGGACACCAAAACATTCAGTACTTC. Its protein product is CASSAVGHQNIQYF.